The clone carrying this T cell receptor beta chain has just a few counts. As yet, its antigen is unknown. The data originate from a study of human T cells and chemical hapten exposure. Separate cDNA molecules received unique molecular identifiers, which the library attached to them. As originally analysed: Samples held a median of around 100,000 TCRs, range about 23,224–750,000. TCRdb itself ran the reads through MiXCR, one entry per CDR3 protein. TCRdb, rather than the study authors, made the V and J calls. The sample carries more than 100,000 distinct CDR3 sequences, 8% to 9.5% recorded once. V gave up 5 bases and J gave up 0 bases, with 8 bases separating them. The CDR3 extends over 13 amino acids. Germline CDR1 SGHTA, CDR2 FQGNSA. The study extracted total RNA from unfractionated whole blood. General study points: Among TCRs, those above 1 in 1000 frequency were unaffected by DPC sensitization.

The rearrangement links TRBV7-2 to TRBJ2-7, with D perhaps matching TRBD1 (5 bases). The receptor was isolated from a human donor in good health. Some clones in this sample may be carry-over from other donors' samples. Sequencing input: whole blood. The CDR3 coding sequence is TGTGCCAGCAGCCCCGACAGCTCCTACGAGCAGTACTTC. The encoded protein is CASSPDSSYEQYF.